The T cell receptor beta chain described here comes from a study of identical twins. Trimming took 0 bases from V and 5 from J, leaving 16 bases between them. Germline assignment: CDR1 LGHNA and CDR2 YSLEER. CDR3 length equals 16 residues. This clonotype appeared a few times. Its antigen is unidentified. Study results and limitations: Modelling approaches yielded underestimates of out-of-frame TCR alpha sharing between monozygotic twins.

TCRdb independently ran MiXCR on the 5' RACE reads; one entry per CDR3 protein. The sample contains around 250,000 distinct CDR3 sequences, about 12% of which appear only once. These records were also assigned to another study, of yellow fever vaccine responses in identical twins. That report adds: Reportedly, the T cell response mounted by twins to vaccine seemed partly convergent, partly personalized.

The chain links TRBV4-3 to TRBJ2-5; the D is unclear. The specimen was memory (CD45RO+) T cells sorted from blood. The receptor comes from a woman aged 18 to 35 in good health. The CDR3 bases are TGCGCCAGCAGCCAAGAGACCTCGGGCGGTGGGGAGACCCAGTACTTC. Translated, it gives CASSQETSGGGETQYF.